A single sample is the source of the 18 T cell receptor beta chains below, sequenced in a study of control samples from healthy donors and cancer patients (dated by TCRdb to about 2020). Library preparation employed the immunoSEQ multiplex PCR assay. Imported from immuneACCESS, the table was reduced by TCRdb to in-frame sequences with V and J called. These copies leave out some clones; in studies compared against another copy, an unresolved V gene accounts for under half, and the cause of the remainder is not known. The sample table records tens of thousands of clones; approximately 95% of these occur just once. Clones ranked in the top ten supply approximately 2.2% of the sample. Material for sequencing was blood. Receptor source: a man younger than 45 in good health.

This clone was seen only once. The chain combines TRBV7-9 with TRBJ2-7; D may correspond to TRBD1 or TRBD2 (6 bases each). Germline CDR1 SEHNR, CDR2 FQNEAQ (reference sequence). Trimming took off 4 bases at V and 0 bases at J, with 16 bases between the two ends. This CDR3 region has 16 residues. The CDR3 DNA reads TGTGCCAGCAGCTCTCCCCGGGGGCCCCGCTCCTACGAGCAGTACTTC. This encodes CASSSPRGPRSYEQYF.

Written as DNA, the CDR3 is TGTGCCAGCAGCTCCGGGCCCGTCGCCGAGCAGTACTTC. Translation: CASSSGPVAEQYF. The chain is built from TRBV7-3 and TRBJ2-7; D call uncertain. The germline V and J ends were trimmed by 4 bases and 6 bases, with 13 bases remaining between them. The CDR3 loop spans 13 amino acids. The V gene's germline CDR1 is SGHTA and CDR2 FQGTGA.

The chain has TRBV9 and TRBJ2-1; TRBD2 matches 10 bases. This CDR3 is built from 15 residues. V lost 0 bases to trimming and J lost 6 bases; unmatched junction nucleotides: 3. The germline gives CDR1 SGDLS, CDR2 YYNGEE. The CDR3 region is CASSVEVAGGNEQFF. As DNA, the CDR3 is TGTGCCAGCAGCGTAGAGGTAGCGGGAGGCAATGAGCAGTTCTTC.

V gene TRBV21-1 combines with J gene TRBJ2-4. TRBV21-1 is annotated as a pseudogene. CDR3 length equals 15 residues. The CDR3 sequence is CASSKADATGGSQYF. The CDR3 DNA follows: TGTGCCAGCAGCAAAGCGGATGCGACAGGAGGGAGTCAGTACTTC.

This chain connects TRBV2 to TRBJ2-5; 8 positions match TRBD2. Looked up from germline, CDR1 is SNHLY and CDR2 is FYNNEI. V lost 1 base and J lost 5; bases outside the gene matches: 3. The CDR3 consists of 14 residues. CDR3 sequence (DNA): TGTGCCAGCAGTGAAGAGGTAGCGGGGGAGACCCAGTACTTC. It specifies CASSEEVAGETQYF. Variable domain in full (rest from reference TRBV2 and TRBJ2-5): EPEVTQTPSHQVTQMGQEVILRCVPISNHLYFYWYRQILGQKVEFLVSFYNNEISEKSEIFDDQFSVERPDGSNFTLKIRSTKLEDSAMYFCASSEEVAGETQYFGPGTRLLVL.

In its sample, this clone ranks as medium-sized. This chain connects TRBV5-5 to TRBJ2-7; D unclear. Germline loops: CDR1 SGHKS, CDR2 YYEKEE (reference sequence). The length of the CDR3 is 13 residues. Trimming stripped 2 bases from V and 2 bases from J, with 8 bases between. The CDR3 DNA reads TGTGCCAGCAGCTTAATACAACCCTACGAGCAGTACTTC. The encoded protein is CASSLIQPYEQYF.

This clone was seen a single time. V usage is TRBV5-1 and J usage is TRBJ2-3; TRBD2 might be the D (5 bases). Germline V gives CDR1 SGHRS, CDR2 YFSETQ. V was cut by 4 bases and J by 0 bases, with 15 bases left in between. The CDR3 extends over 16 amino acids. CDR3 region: CASSVPDLSSTDTQYF. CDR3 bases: TGCGCCAGCAGCGTGCCGGACTTAAGTAGCACAGATACGCAGTATTTT. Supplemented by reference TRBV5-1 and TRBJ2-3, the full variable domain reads KAGVTQTPRYLIKTRGQQVTLSCSPISGHRSVSWYQQTPGQGLQFLFEYFSETQRNKGNFPGRFSGRQFSNSRSEMNVSTLELGDSALYLCASSVPDLSSTDTQYFGPGTRLTVL.

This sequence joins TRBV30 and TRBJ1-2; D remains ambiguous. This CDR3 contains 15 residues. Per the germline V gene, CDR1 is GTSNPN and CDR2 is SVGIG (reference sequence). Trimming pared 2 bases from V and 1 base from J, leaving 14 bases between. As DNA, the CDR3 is TGTGCCTGGAGTCGTGAAGGAGGGAATAACTATGGCTACACCTTC. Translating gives CAWSREGGNNYGYTF.

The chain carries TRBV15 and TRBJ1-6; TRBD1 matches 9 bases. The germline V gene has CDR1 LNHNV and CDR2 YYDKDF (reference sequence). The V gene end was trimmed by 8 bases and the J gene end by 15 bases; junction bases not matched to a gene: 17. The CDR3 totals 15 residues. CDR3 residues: CATSPTGQGLVGLHF. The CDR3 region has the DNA TGTGCCACCTCGCCCACGGGACAGGGACTCGTTGGCCTCCACTTT.

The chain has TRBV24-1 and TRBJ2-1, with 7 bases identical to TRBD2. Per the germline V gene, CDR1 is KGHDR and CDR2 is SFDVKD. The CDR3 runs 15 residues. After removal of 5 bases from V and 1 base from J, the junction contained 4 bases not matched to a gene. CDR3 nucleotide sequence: TGTGCCACCAGTGGGACTAGACAGTCCTACAATGAGCAGTTCTTC. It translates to CATSGTRQSYNEQFF.

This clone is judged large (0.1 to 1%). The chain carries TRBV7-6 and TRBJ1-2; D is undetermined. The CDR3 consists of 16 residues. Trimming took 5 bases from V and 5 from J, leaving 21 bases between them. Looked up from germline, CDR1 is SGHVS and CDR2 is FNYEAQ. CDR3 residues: CASSPVGRSKGYGYTF. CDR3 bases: TGTGCCAGCAGCCCCGTAGGGAGGAGTAAGGGTTATGGCTACACCTTC.

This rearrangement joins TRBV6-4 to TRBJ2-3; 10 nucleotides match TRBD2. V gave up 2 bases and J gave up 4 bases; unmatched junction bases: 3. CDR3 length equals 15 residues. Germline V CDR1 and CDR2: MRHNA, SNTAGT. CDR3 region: CASSDTGTSADTQYF. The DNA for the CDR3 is TGTGCCAGCAGTGACACAGGGACTAGCGCAGATACGCAGTATTTT.

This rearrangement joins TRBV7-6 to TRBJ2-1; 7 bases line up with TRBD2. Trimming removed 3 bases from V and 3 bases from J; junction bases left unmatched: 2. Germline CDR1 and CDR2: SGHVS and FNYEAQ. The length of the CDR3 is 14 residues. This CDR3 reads CASSFSGFYNEQFF. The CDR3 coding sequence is TGTGCCAGCAGCTTTAGCGGGTTCTACAATGAGCAGTTCTTC.

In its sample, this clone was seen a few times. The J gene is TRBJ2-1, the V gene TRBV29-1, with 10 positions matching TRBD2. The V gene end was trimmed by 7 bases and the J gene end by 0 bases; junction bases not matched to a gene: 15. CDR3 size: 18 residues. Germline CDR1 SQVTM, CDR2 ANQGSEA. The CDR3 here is CSARTSGNSKSSYNEQFF. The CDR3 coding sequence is TGCAGCGCGCGGACTAGCGGAAATAGTAAAAGCTCCTACAATGAGCAGTTCTTC.

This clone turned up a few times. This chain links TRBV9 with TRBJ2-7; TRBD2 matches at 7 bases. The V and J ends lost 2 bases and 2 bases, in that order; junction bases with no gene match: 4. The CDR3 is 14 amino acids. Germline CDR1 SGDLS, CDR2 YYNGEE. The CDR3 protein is CASSVGLVTYEQYF. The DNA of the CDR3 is TGTGCCAGCAGCGTCGGACTAGTCACCTACGAGCAGTACTTC.

CDR3 amino acids: CASSSSDRLFFPQYGYTF. In DNA, the CDR3 is TGTGCCAGCAGCTCCAGCGACAGACTATTTTTCCCCCAATATGGCTACACCTTC. The rearrangement joins TRBV5-6 to TRBJ1-2, with D possibly matching TRBD1 (5 bases). Germline lookup yields CDR1 SGHDT and CDR2 YYEEEE. The V end was cut by 3 bases, the J end by 5 bases, with 26 bases between. The CDR3 sequence is 18 residues long. Supplemented by reference TRBV5-6 and TRBJ1-2, the full variable domain reads DAGVTQSPTHLIKTRGQQVTLRCSPKSGHDTVSWYQQALGQGPQFIFQYYEEEERQRGNFPDRFSGHQFPNYSSELNVNALLLGDSALYLCASSSSDRLFFPQYGYTFGSGTRLTVV.

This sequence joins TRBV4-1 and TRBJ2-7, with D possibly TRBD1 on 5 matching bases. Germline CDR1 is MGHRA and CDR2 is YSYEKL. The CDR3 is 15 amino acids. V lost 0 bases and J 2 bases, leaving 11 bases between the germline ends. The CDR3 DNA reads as TGCGCCAGCAGCCAAGATAAGGGGTCAGCCTACGAGCAGTACTTC. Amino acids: CASSQDKGSAYEQYF.

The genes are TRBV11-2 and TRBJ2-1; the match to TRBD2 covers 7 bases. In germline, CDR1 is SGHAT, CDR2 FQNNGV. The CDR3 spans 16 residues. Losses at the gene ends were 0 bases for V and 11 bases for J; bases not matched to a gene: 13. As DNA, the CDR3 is TGTGCCAGCAGCTTAGAGGGGGGGACGGGCCGGAGGCAGCAGTTCTTC. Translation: CASSLEGGTGRRQQFF.